The 28 T cell receptor beta chains given below trace back to one sample, sequenced in a study of cytomegalovirus exposure and HLA in healthy donors. Use of 60 Vbeta and 13 Jbeta primers characterized the PCR. Using immunoSEQ multiplex PCR, the repertoire was profiled, and TCRdb retains in-frame clones only, with some absent. The sample shows approximately 150,000 clones, about four fifths of them seen only once. Sequencing input: PBMCs. These receptors came from a man aged 45-65 years in good health and CMV-seropositive.

CDR3 DNA: TGTGCCAGCAGCGAGACAGGCTTCTATGGCTACACCTTC. This sequence encodes CASSETGFYGYTF. The V call is TRBV2, the J call TRBJ1-2; possible D gene TRBD1, 6 bases. Trimming cost V 6 bases and J 4 bases, with 12 bases left between them. The CDR3 has 13 amino acids. CDR1 SNHLY and CDR2 FYNNEI come from the germline V gene.

V usage is TRBV5-4 and J usage is TRBJ2-7; 7 nucleotides line up with TRBD1. Germline CDR1 SGHNT, CDR2 YYREEE (reference sequence). The CDR3 has 15 residues. Trimming cost V 0 bases and J 2 bases; bases outside gene matches: 5. CDR3: CASSLGRGLAYEQYF. CDR3 bases: TGTGCCAGCAGCTTGGGCAGGGGGTTAGCCTACGAGCAGTACTTC.

This clone was detected once. V is TRBV4-3 and J is TRBJ1-4; possible D gene TRBD1, 5 bases. The germline gives CDR1 LGHNA, CDR2 YSLEER. Trimming pared 1 base from V and 8 bases from J, leaving 14 bases between. CDR3 length: 15 residues. The CDR3 region is CASSQAGQGGEKLFF. CDR3 sequence (DNA): TGCGCCAGCAGCCAAGCAGGGCAGGGAGGGGAAAAACTGTTTTTT.

The chain recombines TRBV19 with TRBJ2-7; 9 nucleotides match TRBD2. Germline assignment: CDR1 LNHDA and CDR2 SQIVND (reference sequence). The V segment lost 8 bases and the J segment 6 bases; nucleotides outside the gene matches: 8. The CDR3 consists of 13 residues. The CDR3: CASAGTSSTEQYF. In DNA, the CDR3 is TGTGCCAGTGCAGGGACTAGCTCGACCGAGCAGTACTTC. Complete variable domain (other parts from reference TRBV19 and TRBJ2-7): DGGITQSPKYLFRKEGQNVTLSCEQNLNHDAMYWYRQDPGQGLRLIYYSQIVNDFQKGDIAEGYSVSREKKESFPLTVTSAQKNPTAFYLCASAGTSSTEQYFGPGTRLTVT.

The chain uses TRBV11-2 and TRBJ2-5, with 8 bases aligning to TRBD1. CDR3 length equals 15 residues. The germline CDR1 and CDR2 sequences are SGHAT and FQNNGV. J was trimmed by 2 bases and V by 4 bases; bases with no gene match: 6. CDR3 residues: CASSSPHRGQETQYF. The CDR3 DNA sequence: TGTGCCAGCAGCTCACCTCACAGGGGGCAAGAGACCCAGTACTTC.

The table lists this clone with a few counts. V is TRBV10-2 and J is TRBJ1-1; D is possibly TRBD1 (6 bases). The CDR3 sequence is 13 residues long. The V end was cut by 6 bases, the J end by 1 base, with 9 bases between. CDR1 WSHSY and CDR2 SAAADI come from the germline V gene. CDR3 region: CASRDRGNTEAFF. In DNA form, the CDR3 reads TGCGCCAGCAGGGACAGAGGGAACACTGAAGCTTTCTTT.

The chain combines TRBV11-3 with TRBJ2-1, with D hard to call. CDR3 size: 12 residues. Trimming removed 2 bases at V and 5 bases at J, with 4 bases between. Germline-derived CDR1 and CDR2 are SGHNT and YENEEA. The CDR3 loop reads CASSLHNNEQFF. The CDR3 DNA reads as TGTGCCAGCAGCTTACACAACAATGAGCAGTTCTTC.

The chain is built from TRBV7-3 and TRBJ1-2, with 8 bases lining up with TRBD1. V lost 0 bases, J lost 4 bases, and 4 bases stayed unmatched. The CDR3 covers 15 residues. Looked up from germline, CDR1 is SGHTA and CDR2 is FQGTGA. CDR3 residues: CASSLTGQDGYGYTF. CDR3 in DNA: TGTGCCAGCAGCTTAACGGGACAGGATGGCTATGGCTACACCTTC.

The chain links TRBV28 to TRBJ1-4, with a possible D match to TRBD1 (5 bases). Trimming took 11 bases from V and 4 from J, leaving 14 bases between them. The germline gives CDR1 MDHEN, CDR2 SYDVKM. The CDR3 has 13 amino acids. The CDR3 nucleotides are TGTGCCTCCCCGGGGGGTAGTAATGAAAAACTGTTTTTT. Protein: CASPGGSNEKLFF.

The genes are TRBV4-1 and TRBJ2-7, with 7 positions matching TRBD1. Germline loops: CDR1 MGHRA, CDR2 YSYEKL. There are 17 residues in the CDR3. Unmatched junction bases numbered 16, after V lost 3 bases and J lost 5 bases. Written as DNA, the CDR3 is TGCGCCAGCAGCCAGATCCCCTCGCGACAGGGTGATCACGAGCAGTACTTC. This encodes CASSQIPSRQGDHEQYF.

J is TRBJ2-1 and V is TRBV7-6; D is undetermined. This CDR3 has 17 residues. Trimming shortened V by 3 bases and J by 0 bases, and 15 bases separated the two germline ends. Germline CDR1 reads SGHVS; CDR2 reads FNYEAQ. CDR3 DNA: TGTGCCAGCAGCTTTCTTGGTTCAGCGAGCTCCTACAATGAGCAGTTCTTC. This sequence encodes CASSFLGSASSYNEQFF.

This clone occurred once. This chain joins TRBV27 and TRBJ2-1, with 11 bases lining up with TRBD2. Germline CDR1 and CDR2: MNHEY and SMNVEV (reference sequence). This CDR3 is built from 15 residues. The V gene end was trimmed by 6 bases and the J gene end by 5 bases; junction bases not matched to a gene: 6. The DNA for the CDR3 is TGTGCCAGCAGACCGGGACTAGCGGCCCACAATGAGCAGTTCTTC. Translating gives CASRPGLAAHNEQFF.

This clone appeared a single time. The chain employs TRBV5-1 and TRBJ2-3; 8 bases match TRBD2. Germline V CDR1 and CDR2: SGHRS, YFSETQ. Trimming cost V 4 bases and J 0 bases; bases outside gene matches: 4. The CDR3 is made up of 15 amino acids. In DNA, the CDR3 is TGCGCCAGCAGCCATACTAGCGGCAGCACAGATACGCAGTATTTT. It codes for CASSHTSGSTDTQYF.

The CDR3 DNA follows: TGCACCAGCAGTTACAGGGGTAATTCACCCCTCCACTTT. It encodes CTSSYRGNSPLHF. V usage is TRBV1 and J usage is TRBJ1-6; the table's D call, TRBD1, was not checked against the DNA. TRBV1 is described as a pseudogene. This CDR3 region has 13 residues.

This clone was counted between two and nine times. The chain employs TRBV29-1 and TRBJ2-5; 7 nucleotides agree with TRBD1. The tail of the sequence fits TRBJ2-7 better, so the J call may be wrong. CDR1 and CDR2 (germline): SQVTM, ANQGSEA. The CDR3 has 13 amino acids. The CDR3 bases are TGCAGCGCGGGGACAGCACACTCCTACGAGCAGTACTTC. It encodes CSAGTAHSYEQYF.

This clone was observed a single time. The chain recombines TRBV19 with TRBJ2-1; 9 bases match TRBD1. The CDR3 spans 15 residues. The V gene's germline CDR1 is LNHDA and CDR2 SQIVND (reference sequence). The V and J ends lost 4 bases and 5 bases, in that order; junction bases with no gene match: 6. DNA for the CDR3: TGTGCCAGTAGTACGGACAGGGGAGCTAACAATGAGCAGTTCTTC. It yields the protein CASSTDRGANNEQFF. The full variable domain, in which reference TRBV19 and TRBJ2-1 provide the parts outside the CDR3, is DGGITQSPKYLFRKEGQNVTLSCEQNLNHDAMYWYRQDPGQGLRLIYYSQIVNDFQKGDIAEGYSVSREKKESFPLTVTSAQKNPTAFYLCASSTDRGANNEQFFGPGTRLTVL.

A single count supports this clone. This chain joins TRBV29-1 and TRBJ2-5, with 11 bases lining up with TRBD1. Germline-derived CDR1 and CDR2 are SQVTM and ANQGSEA. Losses at the gene ends were 6 bases for V and 5 bases for J; bases not matched to a gene: 11. CDR3 length equals 15 residues. The CDR3 loop is CSVEDRGRFMETQYF. CDR3 DNA: TGCAGCGTGGAGGACAGGGGGCGATTTATGGAGACCCAGTACTTC.

The chain joins TRBV27 to TRBJ2-1; D is unclear. V was pared by 3 bases and J by 0 bases, with 9 bases between. The germline CDR1 and CDR2 sequences are MNHEY and SMNVEV (reference sequence). The CDR3 has 15 amino acids. The CDR3 DNA reads as TGTGCCAGCAGTTTCAGCGTTAGCTCCTACAATGAGCAGTTCTTC. Protein sequence: CASSFSVSSYNEQFF.

The chain couples TRBV6-5 to TRBJ1-6; D is unclear. V lost 8 bases, J lost 6 bases, and 14 bases lay in between. The CDR3 contains 14 residues. Germline CDR1 reads MNHEY; CDR2 reads SVGAGI. CDR3 amino acids: CASGRKRGNSPLHF. The CDR3 nucleotides are TGTGCCAGCGGCCGGAAACGGGGTAATTCACCCCTCCACTTT.

Turning to this clone: Other DNA sequences from this sample encode an identical CDR3 as well. The chain couples TRBV5-1 to TRBJ2-2; D remains ambiguous. The CDR3 loop spans 12 amino acids. Germline CDR1 SGHRS, CDR2 YFSETQ. Trimming cost V 5 bases and J 4 bases, with 6 bases left between them. In DNA form, the CDR3 reads TGCGCCAGCAGGTCAGGCACCGGGGAGCTGTTTTTT. Protein sequence: CASRSGTGELFF.

J is TRBJ2-2 and V is TRBV7-2; D may be TRBD2 (6 bases). Trimming removed 1 base from V and 5 bases from J, with 8 bases in between. This CDR3 comprises 14 residues. Germline V CDR1 and CDR2: SGHTA, FQGNSA. DNA of the CDR3: TGTGCCAGCAGCTTAGTGGAGGGAACCGGGGAGCTGTTTTTT. Its translation: CASSLVEGTGELFF.

The J gene is TRBJ1-2, the V gene TRBV7-6; 11 nucleotides agree with TRBD1. This CDR3 is built from 15 residues. Germline V CDR1 and CDR2: SGHVS, FNYEAQ. V shed 5 bases and J 5 bases; nucleotides not matched to a gene: 7. The CDR3 spells CASSAQRDRGYGYTF. CDR3 DNA: TGTGCCAGCAGCGCCCAGAGGGACAGGGGGTATGGCTACACCTTC.

The V call is TRBV7-3, the J call TRBJ1-1; TRBD1 is a possible D gene (6 bases). The CDR3 is 13 residues long. Germline V gene sequence: CDR1 SGHTA, CDR2 FQGTGA. Trimming removed 1 base at V and 10 bases at J, with 13 bases between. Written as DNA, the CDR3 is TGTGCCAGCAGCTTAAGCCCGACAGGTGGAGCTTTCTTT. It translates to CASSLSPTGGAFF.

The V gene is TRBV5-4, the J gene TRBJ2-5; a possible D gene is TRBD2 (5 bases). The CDR3 loop spans 15 amino acids. The V and J ends lost 0 bases and 3 bases respectively, with 12 bases between them. The germline V gene encodes CDR1 SGHNT and CDR2 YYREEE (reference sequence). As DNA, the CDR3 is TGTGCCAGCAGCTTGGACTACCCGGGAAAAGAGACCCAGTACTTC. Protein product: CASSLDYPGKETQYF.

The genes are TRBV4-3 and TRBJ1-4; the match to TRBD1 covers 8 bases. The CDR3 sequence is 16 residues long. V trimming: 0 bases; J trimming: 6 bases; junction bases outside the gene matches: 6. Germline CDR1 is LGHNA and CDR2 is YSLEER. CDR3 protein: CASSQDPGQEHEKLFF. The CDR3 DNA is TGCGCCAGCAGCCAAGATCCGGGACAGGAGCATGAAAAACTGTTTTTT.

This clone was seen more than once but under ten times. The V call is TRBV30, the J call TRBJ2-7; D is possibly TRBD2 (6 bases). From germline, CDR1 is GTSNPN and CDR2 SVGIG (reference sequence). V was trimmed by 3 bases and J by 0 bases, leaving 15 bases between them. The CDR3 sequence is 15 residues long. DNA of the CDR3: TGTGCCTGGAGCGTTACCGGGACTGCCTCCTACGAGCAGTACTTC. Translated, it gives CAWSVTGTASYEQYF. Filled out from reference TRBV30 and TRBJ2-7, the complete variable domain reads SQTIHQWPATLVQPVGSPLSLECTVEGTSNPNLYWYRQAAGRGLQLLFYSVGIGQISSEVPQNLSASRPQDRQFILSSKKLLLSDSGFYLCAWSVTGTASYEQYFGPGTRLTVT.

The V and J genes are TRBV18 and TRBJ2-2; D gene unclear. There are 12 residues in the CDR3. The germline V and J ends were trimmed by 11 bases and 6 bases, with 13 bases remaining between them. Germline V gives CDR1 KGHSH, CDR2 LQKENI. CDR3 amino acids: CASHPSPGELFF. In DNA, the CDR3 is TGTGCCTCGCACCCAAGCCCCGGGGAGCTGTTTTTT.

This clone was counted a few times. The chain employs TRBV7-9 and TRBJ2-7, with 7 nucleotides matching TRBD1. Per germline, CDR1 SEHNR and CDR2 FQNEAQ (reference sequence). J was trimmed by 2 bases and V by 7 bases; bases with no gene match: 11. The CDR3 sequence is 15 residues long. CDR3: CASIPWVGGTYEQYF. In DNA form, the CDR3 reads TGTGCCAGCATCCCCTGGGTAGGGGGCACCTACGAGCAGTACTTC.